The TCR beta chain under discussion was sequenced for a study of cytomegalovirus exposure and HLA in healthy donors. About the study: The 120 validation repertoires, a later analysis reported, used the same platform as the roughly 710 first-cohort repertoires.

Study outcomes and limitations: The classifier was said to identify cytomegalovirus status with high specificity and sensitivity. The study labeled 170 or so TCR beta chains cytomegalovirus-associated. Most TCR sequences were rare, but some public TCRs occurred in many donors.

For this clone: Antigen unknown.

The protocol was immunoSEQ multiplex PCR, while the TCRdb copy is restricted to in-frame clones and leaves out a portion. The sample shows over 250,000 clones, just over 85% of them seen only once. The CDR3 has 15 amino acids. Germline V CDR1 and CDR2: WNHNN, SYGVQD (reference sequence). With V trimmed by 0 bases and J by 7 bases, 1 base remained unmatched. The sequenced material came from PBMCs. J is TRBJ2-1 and V is TRBV10-1; 12 bases agree with TRBD2. This receptor was obtained from a woman between 18 and 30 years old in good health and CMV-seronegative. CDR3 in DNA: TGCGCCAGCAGTGAGTCGACTAGCGGGGGTAATGAGCAGTTCTTC. Protein: CASSESTSGGNEQFF.